These T cell receptor beta chains were read from a single sample in a study of shared T cell receptors in the human thymus. Sequenced by immunoSEQ multiplex PCR; TCRdb stores in-frame clones only, minus some. The sample carries some 400,000 clones, 85% to 95% recorded once. Sample: thymocytes. The receptors originated from a human donor. The CDR3 runs from the conserved cysteine through the conserved F or W. Fields, in order: D gene, V gene, J gene, CDR3 DNA, CDR3 protein. A D gene is named only where the DNA matches it firmly.

D: TRBD2; V: TRBV28; J: TRBJ2-1; DNA: TGTGCCAGCAGTTTAATGGGGAGGGCGGTCACTAGGAGCTACAATGAGCAGTTCTTC; CDR3: CASSLMGRAVTRSYNEQFF
D: TRBD1; V: TRBV30; J: TRBJ1-5; DNA: TGTGCCTGGACCCGACAGGGGTTGGCTCAGCCCCAGCATTTT; CDR3: CAWTRQGLAQPQHF
D: NA; V: TRBV4-1; J: TRBJ2-2; DNA: TGCGCCAGCAGCCAAGCGGGGTTGGGCGGGGAGCTGTTTTTT; CDR3: CASSQAGLGGELFF
D: TRBD1; V: TRBV27; J: TRBJ2-5; DNA: TGTGCCAGCGCACCGTGGACAGGGCAAGAGACCCAGTACTTC; CDR3: CASAPWTGQETQYF
D: TRBD2; V: TRBV28; J: TRBJ2-7; DNA: TGTGCCAGCAGTCCGACTAGCGCGTCCTACGAGCAGTACTTC; CDR3: CASSPTSASYEQYF
D: NA; V: TRBV6-6; J: TRBJ1-5; DNA: TGTGCCAGCAGTGCCCGAGGGGGTCAGCCCCAGCATTTT; CDR3: CASSARGGQPQHF
D: TRBD2; V: TRBV7-2; J: TRBJ2-2; DNA: TGTGCCAGCAGCTTAGTCCCTAGCGGGATCCCCGGGGAGCTGTTTTTT; CDR3: CASSLVPSGIPGELFF
D: NA; V: TRBV4-3; J: TRBJ2-1; DNA: TGCGCCAGCAGCCGCGACAGGGACTCTTCCTACAATGAGCAGTTCTTC; CDR3: CASSRDRDSSYNEQFF
D: TRBD2; V: TRBV9; J: TRBJ2-7; DNA: TGTGCCAGCAGCGTAGGTCCTAGCGGGACCTACGAGCAGTACTTC; CDR3: CASSVGPSGTYEQYF
D: NA; V: TRBV5-1; J: TRBJ2-1; DNA: TGCGCCAGCAGCTTGGGATGGGGACGGTACAATGAGCAGTTCTTC; CDR3: CASSLGWGRYNEQFF
D: NA; V: TRBV12-1; J: TRBJ2-7; DNA: TGTGCCAGCAGCTTTTACGAGCAGTACTTC; CDR3: CASSFYEQYF
D: NA; V: TRBV28; J: TRBJ2-3; DNA: TGTGCCAGCAGCTGCACAGATACGCAGTATTTT; CDR3: CASSCTDTQYF
D: TRBD2; V: TRBV2; J: TRBJ2-3; DNA: TGTGCCAGCAGTGAAGCCACAGGGTGGCTAGCGGGACCCGGGAGCACAGATACGCAGTATTTT; CDR3: CASSEATGWLAGPGSTDTQYF
D: TRBD2; V: TRBV28; J: TRBJ2-3; DNA: TGTGCCAGCAGGATCGGGACTAGCGGGATTGCAGATACGCAGTATTTT; CDR3: CASRIGTSGIADTQYF
D: NA; V: TRBV19; J: TRBJ2-6; DNA: TGTGCCAGTAGTACCCCCCACCTCGGCTCTGGGGCCAACGTCCTGACTTTC; CDR3: CASSTPHLGSGANVLTF
D: NA; V: TRBV11-1; J: TRBJ1-3; DNA: TGTGCCAGCAGCTTAGCAGCAAAGGGACGAAACTCTGGAAACACCATATATTTT; CDR3: CASSLAAKGRNSGNTIYF
D: NA; V: TRBV5-5; J: TRBJ2-5; DNA: TGTGCCAGCAGCTTGTCGGTCCAGCCGGGGGAGACCCAGTACTTC; CDR3: CASSLSVQPGETQYF
D: TRBD2; V: TRBV10-3; J: TRBJ2-3; DNA: TGTGCCATCAGTAAGGGACTAGCGGGAGTTGCAGATACGCAGTATTTT; CDR3: CAISKGLAGVADTQYF